These 10 T cell receptor beta chains were all obtained from the same sample, sequenced in a study of blood T cell repertoires in COVID-19. Some clones are missing from TCRdb's copy, which holds only in-frame ones; the method was immunoSEQ multiplex PCR. The profile shows about 530,000 clones, roughly nine tenths of them singletons. The sequenced sample consisted of peripheral blood. These TCRs come from a woman aged 50 to 65 with COVID-19, enrolled during active disease.

V gene TRBV5-1 combines with J gene TRBJ1-3; D ambiguous. This CDR3 spans 14 amino acids. V lost 5 bases, J lost 0 bases, and 9 bases lay in between. Germline-derived CDR1 and CDR2 are SGHRS and YFSETQ. Here the CDR3 DNA reads TGCGCCAGCAGAGGCGGAAACTCTGGAAACACCATATATTTT. Protein: CASRGGNSGNTIYF. Supplemented by reference TRBV5-1 and TRBJ1-3, the full variable domain reads KAGVTQTPRYLIKTRGQQVTLSCSPISGHRSVSWYQQTPGQGLQFLFEYFSETQRNKGNFPGRFSGRQFSNSRSEMNVSTLELGDSALYLCASRGGNSGNTIYFGEGSWLTVV.

The gene calls are TRBV5-1 and TRBJ2-7; 8 bases are a match to TRBD1. With 1 base clipped from V and 3 bases from J, the junction kept 3 bases outside the gene matches. Per the germline V gene, CDR1 is SGHRS and CDR2 is YFSETQ. The CDR3 is 14 amino acids. CDR3: CASSLRQGIYEQYF. The CDR3 nucleotides are TGCGCCAGCAGCTTGAGACAGGGGATCTACGAGCAGTACTTC.

The chain couples TRBV6-5 to TRBJ1-1; possible D gene TRBD1, 5 bases. V was trimmed by 7 bases and J by 0 bases, leaving 12 bases between them. The germline gives CDR1 MNHEY, CDR2 SVGAGI. The CDR3 is 14 amino acids. The chain's CDR3 is CASIKDTLNTEAFF. CDR3 DNA sequence: TGTGCCAGCATTAAGGACACCTTGAACACTGAAGCTTTCTTT.

This sequence joins TRBV7-9 and TRBJ1-1; no definite D call. The V gene lost 4 bases and the J gene lost 0 bases, with 6 bases spanning the gap. The germline CDR1 and CDR2 sequences are SEHNR and FQNEAQ (reference sequence). CDR3 size: 13 residues. CDR3 in DNA: TGTGCCAGCAGCTCCAGGATGAACACTGAAGCTTTCTTT. This encodes CASSSRMNTEAFF.

The V gene is TRBV11-3, the J gene TRBJ2-5; the D is unclear. The germline V gene has CDR1 SGHNT and CDR2 YENEEA. V lost 1 base and J lost 1, with 7 bases in between. The CDR3 is made up of 14 amino acids. CDR3 residues: CASSLGSRQETQYF. CDR3 coding DNA: TGTGCCAGCAGCTTAGGAAGCCGCCAAGAGACCCAGTACTTC. The whole variable domain, remainder taken from reference TRBV11-3 and TRBJ2-5, is EAGVVQSPRYKIIEKKQPVAFWCNPISGHNTLYWYLQNLGQGPELLIRYENEEAVDDSQLPKDRFSAERLKGVDSTLKIQPAELGDSAVYLCASSLGSRQETQYFGPGTRLLVL.

The chain employs TRBV19 and TRBJ2-1, with 13 bases fitting TRBD2. V lost 2 bases to trimming and J lost 4 bases; unmatched junction nucleotides: 11. The CDR3 totals 19 residues. Germline values: CDR1 LNHDA, CDR2 SQIVND (reference sequence). For the CDR3, the DNA is TGTGCCAGTAGTATATTACCCGGGACTAGCGGGGCTCCATACAATGAGCAGTTCTTC. It is translated as CASSILPGTSGAPYNEQFF.

This chain links TRBV7-9 with TRBJ1-2; 7 nucleotides agree with TRBD1. This CDR3 has 12 amino acids. Trimming at V came to 11 bases and at J to 6 bases, leaving 9 bases not matched to a gene. CDR1 and CDR2 (germline): SEHNR, FQNEAQ (reference sequence). In DNA form, the CDR3 reads TGTGCCGGACGGGACAGCCTCGATGGCTACACCTTC. This gives the protein CAGRDSLDGYTF.

This rearrangement joins TRBV3-1 (or the pseudogene TRBV3-2) to TRBJ2-3; possible D gene TRBD2, 6 bases. The V and J ends lost 0 bases and 4 bases respectively, with 11 bases between them. Germline lookup yields CDR1 LGHDT and CDR2 YNNKEL (reference sequence). The CDR3 is 15 residues long. The DNA of the CDR3 is TGTGCCAGCAGCCAAGATAGGTTAGCGGCAGATACGCAGTATTTT. The encoded protein is CASSQDRLAADTQYF.

The CDR3 spells CASSPGQGNTGELFF. CDR3 nucleotides: TGCGCCAGCAGCCCCGGACAGGGGAATACCGGGGAGCTGTTTTTT. This chain joins TRBV4-1 and TRBJ2-2; 9 positions agree with TRBD1. The CDR3 loop spans 15 amino acids. V shed 4 bases, J shed 5 bases, and the junction held 5 bases outside the gene matches. Looked up from germline, CDR1 is MGHRA and CDR2 is YSYEKL.

The chain links TRBV7-6 to TRBJ1-2, with TRBD1 identical over 7 bases. Germline V gives CDR1 SGHVS, CDR2 FNYEAQ. This CDR3 spans 15 amino acids. After removal of 3 bases from V and 6 bases from J, the junction contained 10 bases not matched to a gene. The DNA for the CDR3 is TGTGCCAGCAGCTTGGCAGGGGGTTCGGGAGATGGCTACACCTTC. Translated: CASSLAGGSGDGYTF.